These 24 T cell receptor beta chains were all obtained from the same sample, sequenced in a study of tumor and adjacent non-tumor tissue in lung cancer. The library came from three nested PCR rounds adapted from ARM-PCR protocols. TCRdb independently ran MiXCR on the multiplex PCR reads; one entry per CDR3 protein. The table records some 66,000 distinct CDR3 sequences, 61% of them present only once. This sample's RNA came from whole unsorted tissue. Distant lung tissue was collected more than 3 cm away from the tumor edge. Sequenced: distant non-tumor lung tissue. These receptors were obtained from a man in his sixties or seventies with non-small cell lung cancer.

To note about this clonotype: One end of the junction fails to match germline, which may point to a read error. The V and J genes are TRBV6-2 or TRBV6-3 and TRBJ2-3, with D perhaps given as TRBD1 or TRBD2 (6 bases each). Germline CDR1 reads MNHEY; CDR2 reads SVGEGT. The CDR3 has 11 amino acids. The CDR3 region is CASRRDNTEHF. The CDR3 region has the DNA TGTGCCAGCAGGCGGGACAATACGGAGCATTTT.

Comment on this clonotype: The junction departs from the called germline gene at one end, perhaps through a read error. The chain recombines TRBV5-4 with TRBJ1-4, with D tentatively TRBD1 (5 bases). The germline gives CDR1 SGHNT, CDR2 YYREEE (reference sequence). The CDR3 runs to 15 residues. The DNA for the CDR3 is TGTGCCAGCAGCCCCCTGGGGGATGGGAATGGAAAACTGTTTTTT. It is translated as CASSPLGDGNGKLFF. The variable domain in full, with the rest retrieved from reference TRBV5-4 and TRBJ1-4, is ETGVTQSPTHLIKTRGQQVTLRCSSQSGHNTVSWYQQALGQGPQFIFQYYREEENGRGNFPPRFSGLQFPNYSSELNVNALELDDSALYLCASSPLGDGNGKLFFGSGTQLSVL.

The chain joins TRBV7-8 to TRBJ1-6; D gene unclear. The CDR3 covers 14 residues. The V and J ends lost 5 bases and 7 bases respectively, with 12 bases between them. Germline V CDR1 and CDR2: SGHVS, FQNEAQ. CDR3: CASSPVGSNSPLHF. CDR3 sequence (DNA): TGTGCCAGCAGCCCCGTGGGCTCGAATTCACCCCTCCACTTT.

To note about this clonotype: A much larger clonotype is one base distant, so this may be a read error. The V gene is TRBV4-2, the J gene TRBJ2-1; TRBD2 might be the D (6 bases). Germline V lookup: CDR1 LGHNA, CDR2 YNFKEQ. V lost 3 bases and J lost 7, with 16 bases in between. The CDR3 is 15 residues long. As DNA, the CDR3 is TGTGCCAGCAGCCAGGGGACTGGCGCGGGGAATGAGCAGTTCTTC. Translating gives CASSQGTGAGNEQFF.

In DNA, the CDR3 is TGTGCCAGCAGCCCCCGGACAGGGGATGAGCAGTTCTTC. Translating it yields CASSPRTGDEQFF. The rearrangement uses TRBV11-1 and TRBJ2-1; 9 nucleotides agree with TRBD1. Germline trimming cut 5 bases from V and 8 bases from J; bases unmatched to any gene: 4. Germline assignment: CDR1 SGHAT and CDR2 FQDESV (reference sequence). CDR3 length equals 13 residues.

This clonotype was recorded a few times. At one end the junction does not follow the germline gene, possibly because of a read error. The CDR3 coding sequence is TGTGCCGGCAGTCCTGGACAGGGGGCAACTAATGAAGAACTGTTTTTT. Translating gives CAGSPGQGATNEELFF. The rearrangement uses TRBV5-4 and TRBJ1-4; 11 positions match TRBD1. CDR1 is SGHNT and CDR2 is YYREEE in the germline V gene (reference sequence). CDR3 length: 16 amino acids.

This clonotype turned up a few times. The V and J genes are TRBV20-1 and TRBJ1-6; unclear D gene. The CDR3 has 15 residues. Germline assignment: CDR1 DFQATT and CDR2 SNEGSKA (reference sequence). V was cut by 0 bases and J by 4 bases, with 10 bases left in between. The CDR3 is CSAREEWLYNSPLHF. CDR3 bases: TGCAGTGCTAGAGAAGAATGGCTTTATAATTCACCCCTCCACTTT.

V usage is TRBV11-2 and J usage is TRBJ2-1, with D possibly TRBD2 on 5 matching bases. This CDR3 is 13 amino acids long. Germline CDR1 and CDR2: SGHAT and FQNNGV. Deletions cut 6 bases from V and 5 bases from J, with 11 bases between. The CDR3 sequence: CASRRMRDNEQFF. As DNA, the CDR3 is TGTGCCAGCAGGCGTATGAGGGACAATGAGCAGTTCTTC.

As to this clonotype: This may be a read error: a much more frequent sequence differs by one nucleotide. V is TRBV6-1 and J is TRBJ2-3; D unresolved. The germline CDR1 and CDR2 sequences are MNHNS and SASEGT. CDR3 size: 14 residues. The CDR3 DNA is TGTGCCAGCAAGACGGGCACAAACACAGATTCGCAGTATTTT. Its protein is CASKTGTNTDSQYF.

This clonotype came up many times. The genes are TRBV6-6 and TRBJ2-5, with TRBD2 as a possible D gene (5 bases). Per the germline V gene, CDR1 is MNHNY and CDR2 is SVGAGI (reference sequence). V lost 4 bases and J 0 bases, leaving 12 bases between the germline ends. This CDR3 has 15 amino acids. CDR3 residues: CASSSKGAYQETQYF. CDR3 DNA: TGTGCCAGCAGTTCGAAGGGAGCGTACCAAGAGACCCAGTACTTC.

This clonotype was seen many times. The V call is TRBV11-2, the J call TRBJ2-1; 10 nucleotides line up with TRBD2. Germline CDR1 is SGHAT and CDR2 is FQNNGV. V shed 5 bases, J shed 9 bases, and the junction held 13 bases outside the gene matches. The CDR3 extends over 16 amino acids. Here the CDR3 reads CASSPSTSGAPLEQFF. The CDR3 nucleotides are TGTGCCAGCAGCCCGTCCACTAGCGGGGCCCCACTTGAGCAGTTCTTC. Together with reference TRBV11-2 and TRBJ2-1, the CDR3 gives the full variable domain: EAGVAQSPRYKIIEKRQSVAFWCNPISGHATLYWYQQILGQGPKLLIQFQNNGVVDDSQLPKDRFSAERLKGVDSTLKIQPAKLEDSAVYLCASSPSTSGAPLEQFFGPGTRLTVL.

As regards this clonotype: Mismatch with germline at one junction end may stem from a read error. The chain has TRBV20-1 and TRBJ1-1; a weak D match, TRBD1 (5 bases). Germline CDR1 is DFQATT and CDR2 is SNEGSKA (reference sequence). CDR3 length equals 13 residues. The CDR3 protein is CNAGRGRLTEAFF. The CDR3 DNA sequence: TGCAATGCTGGAAGGGGACGCTTAACTGAAGCTTTCTTT.

The rearrangement joins TRBV6-1 to TRBJ2-1, with 7 bases identical to TRBD2. The CDR3 length is 17 residues. J lost 0 bases, V lost 10 bases, and 15 bases had no gene match. Germline CDR1 MNHNS, CDR2 SASEGT. The CDR3 DNA reads TGTGCCAACGGAGGGAGGGACTCAGGGAGCTCCTACAATGAGCAGTTCTTC. Translated, it gives CANGGRDSGSSYNEQFF.

This chain joins TRBV28 and TRBJ1-5, with D perhaps TRBD1 (5 bases). The CDR3 sequence is 15 residues long. Trimming took off 5 bases at V and 5 bases at J, with 16 bases between the two ends. CDR1 is MDHEN, CDR2 SYDVKM, per germline. DNA of the CDR3: TGTGCCAGCAGTGCTACCCCTCAGGGTTATCAGCCCCAGCATTTT. It translates to CASSATPQGYQPQHF.

This clonotype was counted ten times or more. V usage is TRBV5-6 and J usage is TRBJ2-3; perhaps TRBD1 as D (5 bases). The germline gives CDR1 SGHDT, CDR2 YYEEEE. This CDR3 comprises 15 residues. V was pared by 2 bases and J by 3 bases, with 13 bases between. CDR3 DNA: TGTGCCAGCAGCTTCGGGCCCTCAGGGACAGATACGCAGTATTTT. Translation: CASSFGPSGTDTQYF.

As regards this clonotype: Mismatch with germline at one junction end may stem from a read error. The chain uses TRBV11-2 and TRBJ2-2, with TRBD2 matching over 7 bases. Germline loops: CDR1 SGHAT, CDR2 FQNNGV. This CDR3 region has 16 residues. The CDR3 DNA reads as TGTGCCAGTAGCTTAGATCGACTAGCCTCGACCGGGGAGCTGTCTTTT. As protein: CASSLDRLASTGELSF. Variable domain in full (rest from reference TRBV11-2 and TRBJ2-2): EAGVAQSPRYKIIEKRQSVAFWCNPISGHATLYWYQQILGQGPKLLIQFQNNGVVDDSQLPKDRFSAERLKGVDSTLKIQPAKLEDSAVYLCASSLDRLASTGELSFGEGSRLTVL.

Turning to this clonotype: This CDR3 is missing its conserved last phenylalanine or tryptophan, likely due to a read error. The chain couples TRBV29-1 to TRBJ1-2; tentative D call: TRBD1 (5 bases). This CDR3 comprises 10 residues. Per the germline V gene, CDR1 is SQVTM and CDR2 is ANQGSEA. CDR3 residues: CSVEEGRYTS. CDR3 bases: TGCAGTGTTGAAGAGGGGCGCTACACCTCC.

This clonotype has ten or more counts. The chain employs TRBV7-8 and TRBJ2-7, with 9 bases fitting TRBD2. Germline V CDR1 and CDR2: SGHVS, FQNEAQ. The junction had 10 bases not matched to a gene; V was cut back by 1 base and J by 0 bases. The CDR3 spans 18 residues. The CDR3 region is CASSLVVSTSGRSYEQYF. Here the CDR3 DNA reads TGTGCCAGCAGCTTAGTCGTGTCGACTAGCGGTCGCTCCTACGAGCAGTACTTC.

On this clonotype itself: Germline and junction disagree at one end, which may indicate a read error. The chain couples TRBV29-1 to TRBJ2-7; D uncertain. The CDR3 spans 12 residues. Germline V lookup: CDR1 SQVTM, CDR2 ANQGSEA. CDR3 sequence: CSIEAPGREQYF. In DNA, the CDR3 is TGCAGCATTGAAGCCCCGGGCCGGGAGCAGTACTTC.

This clonotype was observed a single time. This sequence joins TRBV5-1 and TRBJ2-1, with a possible D match to TRBD2 (5 bases). The CDR3 runs to 14 residues. Germline CDR1 is SGHRS and CDR2 is YFSETQ. V lost 4 bases and J 6 bases, leaving 14 bases between the germline ends. CDR3 nucleotide sequence: TGCGCCAGCAGCGCAAGTCGGAGGAGCAATGAGCAGTTCTTC. Encoded protein: CASSASRRSNEQFF.

On this clonotype: Germline is not matched at one junction end, which may reflect a read error. The CDR3 DNA reads as TGTGCCAGCAGCTTTGCCGGACTAGCAGTTAGCAAAGATACGCAGTGTTTT. Encoded protein: CASSFAGLAVSKDTQCF. The rearrangement links TRBV11-2 to TRBJ2-3; 8 bases map to TRBD2. Per germline, CDR1 SGHAT and CDR2 FQNNGV. The CDR3 has 17 residues.

This clonotype was counted many times. This CDR3 reads CASSQGPQGANTEAFF. The CDR3 DNA follows: TGCGCCAGCAGCCAAGGTCCGCAGGGGGCGAACACTGAAGCTTTCTTT. This chain uses TRBV4-1 with TRBJ1-1, with 8 positions matching TRBD1. There are 16 residues in the CDR3. The germline gives CDR1 MGHRA, CDR2 YSYEKL. The trim removed 1 base at V and 1 base at J, leaving 5 bases unmatched.

On this clonotype: One end of the junction fails to match germline, which may point to a read error. This chain uses TRBV18 with TRBJ2-7; a weak D match, TRBD2 (6 bases). The CDR3 runs 15 residues. Germline V gene data show CDR1 as KGHSH and CDR2 as LQKENI. The CDR3 DNA sequence: TGTCCCAGCTCACCATCGGCGGGAACAGCCTACGAGCAGTACTTC. It specifies CPSSPSAGTAYEQYF.

This clonotype came up many times. The chain combines TRBV29-1 with TRBJ1-2; weak D call: TRBD1 (5 bases). CDR3 length: 12 residues. Germline V gene sequence: CDR1 SQVTM, CDR2 ANQGSEA. The germline V and J ends were trimmed by 7 bases and 7 bases, with 16 bases remaining between them. The CDR3 bases are TGCAGCGCTGGGGCAGGGTTCTCTGGCTACACCTTC. Protein product: CSAGAGFSGYTF.